This record looks at one TCR beta chain sequence and its context. Its specific antigen is unknown. A much larger clone lies a single base off, so this may be a read error. This sample is part of a study. The instrument given in TCRdb is Illumina MiSeq. In-frame beta chains were kept once TCRdb had trimmed the public reads at Q25 with fastp and called clones with MiXCR. Rows merge per CDR3 protein into single entries with the most common DNA and genes. Recorded for this sample are about 5,800 distinct CDR3 sequences; just over 9.5% of them occurred a single time. In total, the top ten clones hold approximately 5.1% of the sample. Looking up the germline V gene yields CDR1 SGHRS and CDR2 YFSETQ. The CDR3 sequence holds 14 residues, the cysteine and phenylalanine included. Just the 42-base CDR3 DNA is kept, in frame starting at base 1.

The chain links TRBV5-1 with TRBJ1-1; no D gene call is confident. The source of this sequence is a human donor with rheumatoid arthritis. Sequencing was performed on CD4+ T cells from synovial fluid. The base sequence is TGCGTCAGCAGCTTGTGGCAAGTGAGCACTGAAGCTTTCTTT. Translated, it reads CVSSLWQVSTEAFF.